The source of this T cell receptor beta chain is a study of vaccination effects on CD4 cells after COVID-19. Study-level information: Subjects were given two BNT162b2 or mRNA-1273 vaccine doses.

Note on this clone: Its specificity is unknown.

Viral peptide pools were used in the ViraFEST assay to expand antigen-specific CD4+ T cells, and sequencing came afterward. It was after roughly ten days of culture that CD4+ T cells were isolated. Absence of prior SARS-CoV-2 infection characterized the vaccine recipients, who showed negative nucleocapsid antibodies. Cultures used fewer than 2.5 million PBMC per well, about 10 IU/ml IL-2 and around 9.8 ug/ml peptides. Cells had half their medium changed to IL-2 medium on days 3 and 7. This CDR3 is built from 14 residues. Germline V gene sequence: CDR1 MDHEN, CDR2 SYDVKM. The V end lost 7 bases, the J end lost 0 bases, and 10 bases lay between the germline ends. Profiled with immunoSEQ multiplex PCR; TCRdb holds only in-frame clones, not every one. The top ten clones hold 2% to 2.5% of a sample with around 54,000 clones, roughly 80% of them seen once.

This chain connects TRBV28 to TRBJ1-5; D remains unclear. The sample in question was CD4+ T cells from PBMCs cultured with HCoV-229E spike peptides, obtained before COVID-19 vaccination. This TCR was recovered from a human donor who received a COVID-19 vaccine. The chain's CDR3 is CASTSGYSNQPQHF. The DNA for the CDR3 is TGTGCCAGCACCTCGGGATATAGCAATCAGCCCCAGCATTTT.